Below, 3 T cell receptor beta chains from the same sample are listed, as sequenced in a study of T cell responses to AZD1222 COVID-19 vaccine. Measured with immunoSEQ multiplex PCR; TCRdb has only the in-frame clones, and not every one. The table includes roughly 100,000 clones, more than 85% detected once. Material: peripheral blood, obtained 28 days after the second AZD1222 dose. These receptors were collected from an adult who received the AZD1222 COVID-19 vaccine.

The chain couples TRBV6-5 to TRBJ1-2, with 9 bases matching TRBD1. CDR3 length: 14 residues. Losses at the gene ends were 6 bases for V and 7 bases for J; bases not matched to a gene: 9. Germline V lookup: CDR1 MNHEY, CDR2 SVGAGI. Written as DNA, the CDR3 is TGTGCCAGCAGAGATCCGGGACAGGGATTTGGCTACACCTTC. Its protein product is CASRDPGQGFGYTF.

V gene TRBV24-1 combines with J gene TRBJ2-7; D call uncertain. The CDR3 has 13 amino acids. Trimming pared 3 bases from V and 6 bases from J, leaving 11 bases between. The germline V gene has CDR1 KGHDR and CDR2 SFDVKD. Written as DNA, the CDR3 is TGTGCCACCAGTGATGGGTCCAGGAGCGAGCAGTACTTC. Translation gives CATSDGSRSEQYF.

V usage is TRBV2 and J usage is TRBJ1-4, with D unresolved. The V gene lost 7 bases and the J gene lost 6 bases, with 18 bases spanning the gap. The length of the CDR3 is 15 residues. The germline V gene has CDR1 SNHLY and CDR2 FYNNEI. CDR3 protein: CASNYMGAGDEKLFF. Here the CDR3 DNA reads TGTGCCAGCAACTATATGGGAGCCGGGGATGAAAAACTGTTTTTT.